The 17 T cell receptor beta chains reported below all come from one sample, sequenced in a study of control samples from healthy donors and cancer patients. Clones were sequenced by immunoSEQ multiplex PCR, and TCRdb holds only the in-frame ones, with some missing. Altogether roughly 120,000 clones are present, about 94% being singletons, with the ten largest covering approximately 4%. Sample: blood. The receptors come from a man aged 25-40 years in good health.

The gene calls are TRBV20-1 and TRBJ2-5, with D possibly matching TRBD1 (5 bases). This CDR3 region has 14 residues. Trimming took off 3 bases at V and 1 base at J, with 12 bases between the two ends. CDR1 is DFQATT, CDR2 SNEGSKA, per germline (reference sequence). CDR3 sequence reads: CSASPIGAQETQYF. The DNA of the CDR3 is TGCAGTGCTAGTCCGATAGGGGCCCAAGAGACCCAGTACTTC.

J is TRBJ2-5 and V is TRBV5-6; possibly TRBD1 for D (5 bases). V was clipped by 3 bases and J by 5 bases, with 17 bases between them. The CDR3 consists of 15 residues. Germline V gene sequence: CDR1 SGHDT, CDR2 YYEEEE. The DNA for the CDR3 is TGTGCCAGCAGCTCCGTTTTCAGGGATCGGGAGACCCAGTACTTC. Translating gives CASSSVFRDRETQYF. The full variable domain, in which reference TRBV5-6 and TRBJ2-5 provide the parts outside the CDR3, is DAGVTQSPTHLIKTRGQQVTLRCSPKSGHDTVSWYQQALGQGPQFIFQYYEEEERQRGNFPDRFSGHQFPNYSSELNVNALLLGDSALYLCASSSVFRDRETQYFGPGTRLLVL.

DNA of the CDR3: TGTGCCAGCAGCTTAGCAGCTAGCTCCTATAATTCACCCCTCCACTTT. Translation gives CASSLAASSYNSPLHF. This chain joins TRBV7-9 and TRBJ1-6; unclear D gene. V was cut by 0 bases and J by 0 bases, with 6 bases left in between. The CDR3 has 16 residues. In germline, CDR1 is SEHNR, CDR2 FQNEAQ (reference sequence).

This sequence joins TRBV7-8 and TRBJ2-2; perhaps TRBD1 as D (6 bases). Per the germline V gene, CDR1 is SGHVS and CDR2 is FQNEAQ. This CDR3 region has 17 residues. Trimming stripped 3 bases from V and 3 bases from J, with 17 bases between. The CDR3 DNA reads as TGTGCCAGCAGCTTCAGCCAGGGGATTTCTTACACCGGGGAGCTGTTTTTT. It encodes CASSFSQGISYTGELFF. Full variable domain (remainder filled in from reference TRBV7-8 and TRBJ2-2): GAGVSQSPRYKVAKRGQDVALRCDPISGHVSLFWYQQALGQGPEFLTYFQNEAQLDKSGLPSDRFFAERPEGSVSTLKIQRTQQEDSAVYLCASSFSQGISYTGELFFGEGSRLTVL.

The chain is built from TRBV27 and TRBJ1-2; perhaps TRBD1 as D (6 bases). Deletions cut 3 bases from V and 4 bases from J, with 12 bases between. Germline CDR1 reads MNHEY; CDR2 reads SMNVEV (reference sequence). This CDR3 is built from 14 residues. CDR3 protein: CASSFSARGYGYTF. CDR3 coding DNA: TGTGCCAGCAGTTTCTCAGCCAGGGGCTATGGCTACACCTTC.

The chain employs TRBV5-1 and TRBJ2-1, with a possible D match to TRBD1 (5 bases). Trimming shortened V by 3 bases and J by 4 bases, and 14 bases separated the two germline ends. CDR1 SGHRS and CDR2 YFSETQ come from the germline V gene. The CDR3 has 15 residues. The CDR3 DNA sequence: TGCGCCAGCAGCTCTTATCAGGGTGGATACAATGAGCAGTTCTTC. Translating gives CASSSYQGGYNEQFF.

The rearrangement links TRBV21-1 to TRBJ2-2. TRBV21-1 is described as a pseudogene. This CDR3 spans 10 amino acids. CDR3 protein: CARTFRKLFF. DNA of the CDR3: TGTGCCAGAACCTTTCGGAAGCTGTTTTTT.

The rearrangement links TRBV7-2 to TRBJ2-7, with 8 positions matching TRBD1. The CDR3 consists of 14 residues. J gave up 5 bases and V 5 bases, and 8 bases lay outside the gene matches. CDR1 and CDR2 (germline): SGHTA, FQGNSA. This chain's CDR3 is CASSPRTGTDEQYF. CDR3 sequence (DNA): TGTGCCAGCAGCCCACGGACAGGGACAGACGAGCAGTACTTC.

The gene calls are TRBV28 and TRBJ1-1; no clear D gene. The germline V gene has CDR1 MDHEN and CDR2 SYDVKM. This CDR3 region has 14 residues. V dropped 5 bases and J dropped 1 base, with 11 bases sitting between them. The CDR3 sequence: CASSLDLGNTEAFF. The CDR3 region has the DNA TGTGCCAGCAGTCTGGACCTAGGGAACACTGAAGCTTTCTTT.

This clone was picked up one time. This chain joins TRBV7-8 and TRBJ2-2; unclear D gene. V was clipped by 0 bases and J by 6 bases, with 8 bases between them. CDR1 is SGHVS, CDR2 FQNEAQ, per germline. The length of the CDR3 is 14 residues. CDR3 coding DNA: TGTGCCAGCAGCTTAGCTATCGGGTCCGGGGAGCTGTTTTTT. This sequence encodes CASSLAIGSGELFF.

J is TRBJ1-5 and V is TRBV28, with TRBD1 as a possible D gene (6 bases). CDR1 MDHEN and CDR2 SYDVKM come from the germline V gene. V dropped 6 bases and J dropped 6 bases, with 18 bases sitting between them. This CDR3 spans 15 amino acids. The CDR3 here is CASSTNRDISQPQHF. The CDR3 DNA follows: TGTGCCAGCAGCACAAACCGGGACATATCTCAGCCCCAGCATTTT.

This clone appeared once. The chain has TRBV6-2 or TRBV6-3 and TRBJ1-2, with D tentatively TRBD1 (6 bases). The germline CDR1 and CDR2 sequences are MNHEY and SVGEGT. CDR3 size: 14 residues. The V and J ends lost 6 bases and 5 bases respectively, with 16 bases between them. CDR3 region: CASSQDRSRYGYTF. CDR3 sequence (DNA): TGTGCCAGCAGCCAAGACAGGTCCCGGTATGGCTACACCTTC.

The V and J genes are TRBV4-2 and TRBJ1-1, with TRBD1 as a possible D gene (6 bases). CDR1 and CDR2 from the germline V gene are LGHNA and YNFKEQ. CDR3 size: 18 residues. V dropped 0 bases and J dropped 3 bases, with 20 bases sitting between them. The CDR3 DNA reads as TGTGCCAGCAGCCAAGATAGAAAGGGGCGCAGGGGTTACACTGAAGCTTTCTTT. It translates to CASSQDRKGRRGYTEAFF.

The genes are TRBV18 and TRBJ1-1; TRBD1 matches at 7 bases. This CDR3 is 15 amino acids long. Germline-derived CDR1 and CDR2 are KGHSH and LQKENI. V lost 3 bases to trimming and J lost 6 bases; unmatched junction nucleotides: 10. CDR3 protein: CASSPPLDRLAEAFF. The CDR3 DNA is TGTGCCAGCTCACCGCCTCTGGACAGGCTTGCTGAAGCTTTCTTT. Full variable domain (outside the CDR3, taken from reference TRBV18 and TRBJ1-1): NAGVMQNPRHLVRRRGQEARLRCSPMKGHSHVYWYRQLPEEGLKFMVYLQKENIIDESGMPKERFSAEFPKEGPSILRIQQVVRGDSAAYFCASSPPLDRLAEAFFGQGTRLTVV.

The chain uses TRBV7-9 and TRBJ2-7; 11 bases line up with TRBD1. This CDR3 has 13 amino acids. CDR1 SEHNR and CDR2 FQNEAQ come from the germline V gene (reference sequence). J was trimmed by 7 bases and V by 4 bases; bases with no gene match: 3. Written as DNA, the CDR3 is TGTGCCAGCAGCTCGGACAGGGGGCGGGAGCAGTACTTC. As protein: CASSSDRGREQYF. Using reference TRBV7-9 and TRBJ2-7 for the parts outside the CDR3, the full variable domain is DTGVSQNPRHKITKRGQNVTFRCDPISEHNRLYWYRQTLGQGPEFLTYFQNEAQLEKSRLLSDRFSAERPKGSFSTLEIQRTEQGDSAMYLCASSSDRGREQYFGPGTRLTVT.

The gene calls are TRBV18 and TRBJ2-1; 12 bases fit TRBD2. The CDR3 runs to 16 residues. CDR1 KGHSH and CDR2 LQKENI come from the germline V gene. J lost 1 base, V lost 3 bases, and 1 base had no gene match. For the CDR3, the DNA is TGTGCCAGCTCACCTCTAGCGGGGGGGTCCTACAATGAGCAGTTCTTC. Residues: CASSPLAGGSYNEQFF.

The CDR3 bases are TGTGCCGTCGGAAGGGACTCCTACGAGCAGTACTTC. Residues: CAVGRDSYEQYF. The chain carries TRBV19 and TRBJ2-7, with D unresolved. This CDR3 spans 12 amino acids. The ends were cut back, 11 bases at V and 0 bases at J, with 11 bases in the middle. Per germline, CDR1 LNHDA and CDR2 SQIVND (reference sequence).